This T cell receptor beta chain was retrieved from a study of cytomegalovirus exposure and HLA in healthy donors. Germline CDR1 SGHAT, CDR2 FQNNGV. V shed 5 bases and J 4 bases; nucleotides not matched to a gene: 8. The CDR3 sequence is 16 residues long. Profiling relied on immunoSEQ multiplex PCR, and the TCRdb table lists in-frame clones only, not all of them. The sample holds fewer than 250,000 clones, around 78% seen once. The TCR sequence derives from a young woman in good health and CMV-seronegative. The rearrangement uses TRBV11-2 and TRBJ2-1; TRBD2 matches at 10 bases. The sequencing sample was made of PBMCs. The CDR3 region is CASSTISGRRYNEQFF. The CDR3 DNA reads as TGTGCCAGCAGCACCATTAGCGGGAGGCGGTACAATGAGCAGTTCTTC.